This paragraph reports one T cell receptor (beta chain). Its cognate antigen is unknown. The sample belongs to a study of a mutant IDH1 vaccine in newly diagnosed glioma. Data came from immunoSEQ multiplex PCR; TCRdb stores just in-frame clones and leaves some out. The repertoire holds approximately 37,000 clones, about 80% seen once, with roughly 4.8% in the top ten. The sample's time point: week 23, last vaccination. The study gave 300 ug of mutant IDH1 20-mer peptide per vaccine dose, with topical imiquimod. V gave up 3 bases and J gave up 6 bases, with 4 bases separating them. The length of the CDR3 is 11 residues. The germline V gene has CDR1 MNHNY and CDR2 SVGAGI (reference sequence).

V is TRBV6-6 and J is TRBJ2-3; D gene uncertain. The specimen was PBMCs, collected from a glioma patient whose treatment included an IDH1 peptide vaccine. This TCR was sampled from a man aged 50-60 years with glioma. The CDR3: CASSYWDTQYF. Written as DNA, the CDR3 is TGTGCCAGCAGTTATTGGGATACGCAGTATTTT.